This section outlines one T cell receptor (beta chain) sequence together with its context. Its cognate antigen has yet to be identified. One base away there is no much larger clone; base qualities are not given. In the germline V gene, CDR1 corresponds to SGHTA and CDR2 to FQGNSA. From the cysteine up to the phenylalanine, the CDR3 has a length of 14 residues. Left in the record is the CDR3 DNA by itself, 42 bases read in frame from the first base. Trimming removed 5 bases from V and 2 bases from J; the gene matches leave 3 bases unexplained. Interpreted using the paper, the time point label stands for: sample taken at primary tumor resection. For TCR sequencing, whole RNA was extracted from tumor and nontumor lung tissue, or from cryopreserved PBMC samples, and no cell sorting was done. Samples were obtained from fewer than 80 patients with early-stage, untreated non-small cell lung cancer from the lung TRACERx cohort. A patient was chosen for TCR sequencing only when enough RNA was available from at least two tumor regions.

The data originate from a study of spatial heterogeneity in lung cancer (dated by TCRdb to the late 2010s). Study-wide context: Beta-chain transcripts were consistently detected in greater numbers than alpha-chain transcripts, which likely reflects a higher abundance of beta-chain transcripts. At surgery, some 200 tumor regions, 64 matched nontumor lung samples and 56 PBMC samples were TCR-sequenced for both alpha and beta chains. TCR alpha and beta repertoires were quantitatively compared across multiple tumor regions, matched nontumor lung and blood in non-small cell lung cancer. Nonsynonymous mutation counts, determined by whole-exome sequencing of tumor tissue, were related to TCR repertoire features. In the raw uncorrected reads, each unique combination of TCR and UMI appeared more than ten times on average. What the authors observed across the whole study: Ubiquitous expanded tumor TCRs showed up in blood more often at tumor resection than at routine follow-up. Confirming at a functional level the hypothesis that regional TCRs recognize regional mutations was considered to require additional single-cell paired TCR alpha and beta sequencing.

Libraries were built with 5' RACE. The sequencer listed for this sample is NextSeq 500. The TCR library protocol attached a unique molecular identifier to each TCR cDNA molecule to allow correction of PCR and sequencing errors. In the source study's methods: Decombinator tools were used for TCR identification, UMI-based error correction and CDR3 extraction. Expanded TCRs were defined as those above a frequency of 2 per 1,000, corresponding to the top 1% of the tumor frequency distribution. Rényi diversity was computed with the R vegan package after subsampling each repertoire 100 times to 5,000 TCRs. CDR3 similarity networks were built from amino acid triplet string-kernel similarity, connecting CDR3s with pairwise similarity above 0.82. The raw public reads went through TCRdb reprocessing: fastp at Q25, MiXCR clone calling, in-frame beta chains kept. A single entry per CDR3 protein holds the most common genes and DNA from its merged rows. V and J calls and clone size were set by TCRdb, not the authors. Here the sample has some 50,000 distinct CDR3 sequences; about an eighth occur a single time. The ten most abundant clones make up roughly 40% of the sample.

Specimen: PBMCs, collected at surgery. This receptor chain uses TRBV7-2 and TRBJ2-7; 10 nucleotides in the junction match TRBD2. The receptor's source is a female donor with early-stage non-small cell lung cancer. The CDR3 in this case is CASSLSGGPYEQYF. The DNA reads as follows: TGTGCCAGCAGCCTTAGCGGGGGGCCCTACGAGCAGTACTTC.